The 4 T cell receptor beta chains given below trace back to one sample, sequenced in a study of T cell responses to AZD1222 COVID-19 vaccine. Repertoires were generated with immunoSEQ multiplex PCR, while TCRdb's copy carries only in-frame clones and drops some. This sample carries under 35,000 clones, 90% to 95% of them seen once, and the ten largest clones take about 48%. Source: peripheral blood, taken on day 0 of AZD1222 vaccination. These TCRs come from an adult in good health.

The chain carries TRBV6-2 or TRBV6-3 and TRBJ2-2; TRBD1 matches 11 bases. This CDR3 is built from 16 residues. Trimming cost V 6 bases and J 6 bases; bases outside gene matches: 9. In germline, CDR1 is MNHEY, CDR2 SVGEGT. CDR3 nucleotide sequence: TGTGCCAGCAGCGGAATCCCGGGACAGGGGGCCGGGGAGCTGTTTTTT. This encodes CASSGIPGQGAGELFF.

The sample holds a few counts of this clone. V is TRBV24-1 and J is TRBJ1-2; D gene ambiguous. The V and J ends lost 2 bases and 10 bases respectively, with 13 bases between them. Germline-derived CDR1 and CDR2 are KGHDR and SFDVKD. This CDR3 has 13 amino acids. The CDR3 reads CATSDSNQQAYTF. CDR3 DNA: TGTGCCACCAGTGATTCCAATCAGCAGGCCTACACCTTC.

This clone showed up just once. This chain's CDR3 is CASSPFRQGGLGGYTF. CDR3 DNA sequence: TGTGCCAGCAGTCCCTTTAGGCAGGGGGGTCTGGGTGGCTACACCTTC. The genes are TRBV28 and TRBJ1-2; 7 bases are shared with TRBD1. The CDR3 loop spans 16 amino acids. Germline CDR1 MDHEN, CDR2 SYDVKM. V was pared by 5 bases and J by 7 bases, with 16 bases of the junction left unmatched.

This chain connects TRBV28 to TRBJ1-3, with D unclear. The V end was cut by 5 bases, the J end by 1 base, with 12 bases between. Germline loops: CDR1 MDHEN, CDR2 SYDVKM. This CDR3 has 15 amino acids. The CDR3 DNA follows: TGTGCCAGCAGTCGGAGCAGCGTGTCTGGAAACACCATATATTTT. Translating gives CASSRSSVSGNTIYF.